The 27 T cell receptor beta chains given below trace back to one sample, sequenced in a study of T cell repertoires in cytomegalovirus infection. These TCRs' antigens remain unknown. TCRdb independently ran MiXCR on the reads; one entry per CDR3 protein. The sample comprises approximately 590,000 distinct CDR3 sequences, about 40% of which are singletons, and about 46% rests with the top ten. The specimen was cultured PBMCs, collected from culture after CMV antigen stimulation. The receptor source for this set is a human donor in good health (CMV status not recorded). Some clones in this sample may be carry-over from other donors' samples.

CDR3 loop: CASSVTANTEAFF. CDR3 sequence (DNA): TGTGCCAGTAGTGTCACAGCCAACACTGAAGCTTTCTTT. This chain joins TRBV19 and TRBJ1-1; D remains unclear. This CDR3 contains 13 residues. Germline-derived CDR1 and CDR2 are LNHDA and SQIVND (reference sequence). V was cut by 5 bases and J by 2 bases, with 9 bases left in between.

In its sample, this clonotype was seen a few times. The chain is built from TRBV7-9 and TRBJ1-3; 8 positions match TRBD1. The CDR3 sequence is 18 residues long. Germline CDR1 SEHNR, CDR2 FQNEAQ (reference sequence). J lost 1 base, V lost 4 bases, and 12 bases had no gene match. This CDR3 reads CASSSWRRGPDSGNTIYF. The CDR3 DNA reads as TGTGCCAGCAGCTCCTGGCGCAGGGGGCCCGATTCTGGAAACACCATATATTTT.

V usage is TRBV5-1 and J usage is TRBJ2-5, with D possibly matching TRBD1 (5 bases). This CDR3 is built from 15 residues. Trimming removed 3 bases from V and 2 bases from J, with 14 bases in between. Germline CDR1 is SGHRS and CDR2 is YFSETQ. The CDR3 reads CASSWNKGPQETQYF. The CDR3 DNA reads TGCGCCAGCAGCTGGAATAAGGGGCCTCAAGAGACCCAGTACTTC.

This clonotype was observed once. This chain connects TRBV7-6 to TRBJ2-5, with D perhaps matching TRBD1 or TRBD2 (5 bases each). CDR1 and CDR2 from the germline V gene are SGHVS and FNYEAQ. Trimming shortened V by 7 bases and J by 3 bases, and 18 bases separated the two germline ends. There are 15 residues in the CDR3. The CDR3 DNA is TGTGCCAGCACCTATCGTTTCGGGACCGAAGAGACCCAGTACTTC. Its protein is CASTYRFGTEETQYF. Full variable domain (rest looked up from reference TRBV7-6 and TRBJ2-5): GAGVSQSPRYKVTKRGQDVALRCDPISGHVSLYWYRQALGQGPEFLTYFNYEAQQDKSGLPNDRFSAERPEGSISTLTIQRTEQRDSAMYRCASTYRFGTEETQYFGPGTRLLVL.

There are a few counts of this clonotype. The chain is built from TRBV7-2 and TRBJ2-3; possible D gene TRBD2, 7 bases. This CDR3 has 17 residues. Germline assignment: CDR1 SGHTA and CDR2 FQGNSA. The V end lost 5 bases, the J end lost 5 bases, and 23 bases lay between the germline ends. DNA for the CDR3: TGTGCCAGCAGCCCCCAGAGCGGGGAGGGGGTGGGAGATACGCAGTATTTT. It encodes CASSPQSGEGVGDTQYF. Full variable domain (remainder filled in from reference TRBV7-2 and TRBJ2-3): GAGVSQSPSNKVTEKGKDVELRCDPISGHTALYWYRQSLGQGLEFLIYFQGNSAPDKSGLPSDRFSAERTGGSVSTLTIQRTQQEDSAVYLCASSPQSGEGVGDTQYFGPGTRLTVL.

The rearrangement uses TRBV7-2 and TRBJ1-5; weak D call: TRBD1 (5 bases). Germline loops: CDR1 SGHTA, CDR2 FQGNSA. The CDR3 is 15 residues long. V was shortened by 4 bases and J by 5 bases, with 15 bases between the two germline ends. The CDR3 DNA reads as TGTGCCAGCAGCTCACAAAGCGGGGGACATCAGCCCCAGCATTTT. It encodes CASSSQSGGHQPQHF.

The V gene is TRBV10-2, the J gene TRBJ1-4, with D possibly being TRBD1 (5 bases). CDR1 and CDR2 (germline): WSHSY, SAAADI. The CDR3 runs to 13 residues. V was pared by 6 bases and J by 5 bases, with 10 bases between. CDR3 region: CASSGQVNEKLFF. CDR3 DNA sequence: TGCGCCAGCAGCGGACAAGTAAATGAAAAACTGTTTTTT.

In nucleotides, the CDR3 is TGCAGTGCTAGAGATTTTAAGGGGAGTTACGGCTACGAGCAGTACTTC. Residues: CSARDFKGSYGYEQYF. The rearrangement links TRBV20-1 to TRBJ2-7; possibly TRBD1 or TRBD2 for D (5 bases each). Germline loops: CDR1 DFQATT, CDR2 SNEGSKA (reference sequence). The ends were cut back, 0 bases at V and 3 bases at J, with 18 bases in the middle. The CDR3 consists of 16 residues.

The gene calls are TRBV20-1 and TRBJ2-1, with a tentative D call TRBD2 (5 bases). This CDR3 contains 21 residues. Germline assignment: CDR1 DFQATT and CDR2 SNEGSKA (reference sequence). V lost 0 bases and J 0 bases, leaving 27 bases between the germline ends. CDR3 sequence: CSARDSGWRSSVPSSYNEQFF. CDR3 bases: TGCAGTGCTAGAGATTCGGGATGGAGGTCTAGTGTCCCTAGCTCCTACAATGAGCAGTTCTTC.

This clonotype came up many times. The chain is built from TRBV7-6 and TRBJ2-7; 7 nucleotides match TRBD2. This CDR3 is built from 13 residues. Germline V gene lookup returns CDR1 SGHVS and CDR2 FNYEAQ. V trimming: 3 bases; J trimming: 2 bases; junction bases outside the gene matches: 1. The CDR3 is CASSLGTTYEQYF. In nucleotides, the CDR3 is TGTGCCAGCAGCTTGGGGACTACCTACGAGCAGTACTTC.

This clonotype has just a few counts. The rearrangement joins TRBV28 to TRBJ2-7; D might be TRBD1 (6 bases). The CDR3 is 13 residues long. The V end lost 5 bases, the J end lost 2 bases, and 10 bases lay between the germline ends. Germline V CDR1 and CDR2: MDHEN, SYDVKM. The CDR3 DNA reads as TGTGCCAGCAGTCAAGGGGGAACCTACGAGCAGTACTTC. Translated, it gives CASSQGGTYEQYF.

The sample holds a few counts of this clonotype. J is TRBJ2-1 and V is TRBV12-3 or TRBV12-4, with D unresolved. CDR3 length equals 15 residues. V lost 1 base and J 6 bases, leaving 13 bases between the germline ends. For the CDR3, the DNA is TGTGCCAGCAGTTTAGGGCACTGGGGAACCAATGAGCAGTTCTTC. Residues: CASSLGHWGTNEQFF.

V and J are TRBV6-2 or TRBV6-3 and TRBJ2-3, with TRBD1 as a possible D gene (7 bases). CDR3 size: 16 residues. The V gene lost 3 bases and the J gene lost 6 bases, with 19 bases spanning the gap. CDR1 and CDR2 (germline): MNHEY, SVGEGT. The CDR3 spells CASSYGTLRGMDTQYF. The DNA for the CDR3 is TGTGCCAGCAGTTATGGGACTCTCAGGGGGATGGATACGCAGTATTTT.

This clonotype has just a few counts. This chain joins TRBV5-1 and TRBJ1-5; 7 nucleotides line up with TRBD1. Germline V gene data show CDR1 as SGHRS and CDR2 as YFSETQ. The V gene end was trimmed by 4 bases and the J gene end by 5 bases; junction bases not matched to a gene: 9. CDR3 length equals 15 residues. CDR3 in DNA: TGCGCCAGCAGCCTCCGAACAGGGGCTGATCAGCCCCAGCATTTT. Its translation is CASSLRTGADQPQHF.

This clonotype was recorded only once. V and J are TRBV7-9 and TRBJ1-2, with 10 positions matching TRBD1. Germline V lookup: CDR1 SEHNR, CDR2 FQNEAQ (reference sequence). The CDR3 contains 15 residues. Trimming took 6 bases from V and 4 from J; bases not matched to a gene: 8. This CDR3 reads CASRSGQGISYGYTF. CDR3 nucleotides: TGTGCCAGCAGATCGGGACAGGGGATTAGCTATGGCTACACCTTC.

There are a few counts of this clonotype. The chain has TRBV7-2 and TRBJ1-1; weak D call: TRBD1 (6 bases). V dropped 2 bases and J dropped 13 bases, with 17 bases sitting between them. This CDR3 is built from 13 residues. CDR1 is SGHTA and CDR2 is FQGNSA in the germline V gene. CDR3 coding DNA: TGTGCCAGCAGCTTAACTCCCGGGGGCAGTAATTTCTTT. The encoded protein is CASSLTPGGSNFF.

The chain uses TRBV7-2 and TRBJ2-7; D remains unclear. From germline, CDR1 is SGHTA and CDR2 FQGNSA. The CDR3 is 15 amino acids. Trimming took 5 bases from V and 6 from J, leaving 20 bases between them. CDR3 region: CASSPTVSTWGEQYF. In DNA form, the CDR3 reads TGTGCCAGCAGCCCGACGGTCTCGACTTGGGGCGAGCAGTACTTC.

The chain uses TRBV7-8 and TRBJ2-4; TRBD1 is a possible D gene (5 bases). The CDR3 is made up of 16 amino acids. Trimming left V 5 bases short and J 1 base short, with 15 bases between. Germline CDR1 is SGHVS and CDR2 is FQNEAQ. As DNA, the CDR3 is TGTGCCAGCAGCAGAGACAAAGGGGTGGCCAAAAACATTCAGTACTTC. Protein product: CASSRDKGVAKNIQYF.

V and J are TRBV20-1 and TRBJ2-2; 13 bases map to TRBD2. Germline trimming cut 1 base from V and 7 bases from J; bases unmatched to any gene: 9. CDR1 and CDR2 from the germline V gene are DFQATT and SNEGSKA (reference sequence). The CDR3 has 17 residues. The chain's CDR3 is CSARVSTSGRSDGELFF. CDR3 sequence (DNA): TGCAGTGCTAGAGTCTCGACTAGCGGGAGGTCGGACGGGGAGCTGTTTTTT.

This clonotype has a handful of counts. The chain couples TRBV6-1 to TRBJ2-1; 9 positions match TRBD2. The germline V gene encodes CDR1 MNHNS and CDR2 SASEGT. The CDR3 runs 15 residues. The V gene end was trimmed by 4 bases and the J gene end by 6 bases; junction bases not matched to a gene: 7. The CDR3 DNA follows: TGTGCCAGCAGTGTTCCGGGACTAGCATTCAATGAGCAGTTCTTC. Encoded protein: CASSVPGLAFNEQFF.

This clonotype was seen a handful of times. This chain connects TRBV4-2 to TRBJ2-7; 11 nucleotides agree with TRBD1. Germline V gene sequence: CDR1 LGHNA, CDR2 YNFKEQ. The CDR3 has 15 amino acids. The V gene end was trimmed by 4 bases and the J gene end by 2 bases; junction bases not matched to a gene: 4. CDR3 in amino acids: CASSPPGQGAYEQYF. The CDR3 DNA sequence: TGTGCCAGCAGCCCACCGGGACAGGGGGCCTACGAGCAGTACTTC.

This clonotype was seen more than once but under ten times. The V gene is TRBV12-3 or TRBV12-4, the J gene TRBJ2-7; D is unclear. Trimming shortened V by 3 bases and J by 5 bases, and 5 bases separated the two germline ends. This CDR3 region has 11 residues. In DNA form, the CDR3 reads TGTGCCAGCAGTTTGGTCGACGAGCAGTACTTC. Translated, it gives CASSLVDEQYF.

This clonotype turned up a few times. The CDR3 region is CASSLRSSMNTEAFF. The CDR3 DNA follows: TGTGCCAGCAGCTTACGGAGTTCCATGAACACTGAAGCTTTCTTT. This sequence joins TRBV7-2 and TRBJ1-1, with D hard to call. V was clipped by 2 bases and J by 0 bases, with 10 bases between them. The CDR3 loop spans 15 amino acids. Germline V lookup: CDR1 SGHTA, CDR2 FQGNSA.

The V and J genes are TRBV5-4 and TRBJ1-3; D unresolved. Per germline, CDR1 SGHNT and CDR2 YYREEE (reference sequence). V dropped 0 bases and J dropped 0 bases, with 7 bases sitting between them. CDR3 size: 15 residues. This CDR3 is CASSLGPASGNTIYF. CDR3 DNA: TGTGCCAGCAGCTTGGGGCCAGCCTCTGGAAACACCATATATTTT.

There are a few counts of this clonotype. The J gene is TRBJ1-2, the V gene TRBV5-1, with no clear D. This CDR3 has 16 amino acids. Trimming took off 4 bases at V and 4 bases at J, with 20 bases between the two ends. The V gene's germline CDR1 is SGHRS and CDR2 YFSETQ. The DNA of the CDR3 is TGCGCCAGCAGCGCCGTTACGGGCCTGGGGTCCTATGGCTACACCTTC. This sequence encodes CASSAVTGLGSYGYTF.

This clonotype appeared a few times. V usage is TRBV15 and J usage is TRBJ1-1, with a weak D call TRBD1 (5 bases). V lost 11 bases, J lost 1 base, and 14 bases lay in between. The CDR3 is 13 amino acids. Germline CDR1 LNHNV, CDR2 YYDKDF (reference sequence). The CDR3 protein is CAGASNRNTEAFF. The CDR3 coding sequence is TGTGCCGGGGCAAGCAACAGGAACACTGAAGCTTTCTTT.

Here the CDR3 reads CASSVASGGEQFF. CDR3 bases: TGTGCCAGCAGCGTAGCTAGCGGGGGGGAGCAGTTCTTC. The chain employs TRBV9 and TRBJ2-1; 11 bases line up with TRBD2. Germline-derived CDR1 and CDR2 are SGDLS and YYNGEE. J gave up 10 bases and V 0 bases, and 0 bases lay outside the gene matches. This CDR3 comprises 13 residues.